Sequencing of this T cell receptor (beta chain) was carried out in a study of human T cells and chemical hapten exposure. Time point: pre-sensitization, week 0. The treatment was: therapeutic diphenylcyclopropenone sensitization with weekly scalp DPC. The total RNA was obtained from whole blood that was not fractionated. Individual cDNA molecules each carried unique molecular identifiers attached by the library. One entry per CDR3 protein results from TCRdb running MiXCR on the RACE reads. The data show about 180,000 distinct CDR3 sequences, about 31% seen once. In the case of this clonotype: As yet, its antigen is unknown.

Study-level results: The formation of large CDR3 similarity clusters by expanded TCRs significantly exceeded that of controls.

The sequence was collected from a woman younger than 45 with alopecia areata. Some clones in this sample may be carry-over from other donors' samples. Source: whole blood, taken in connection with sensitization to the hapten diphenylcyclopropenone (DPC).

CDR3 coding DNA: TGTGCCATCAGTGCGGGTACAGGGCGCATTGTAGGGTCCACTGAAGCTTTCTTT. Protein sequence: CAISAGTGRIVGSTEAFF. The rearrangement joins TRBV10-3 to TRBJ1-1; perhaps TRBD1 as D (6 bases). The CDR3 totals 18 residues. Germline-derived CDR1 and CDR2 are ENHRY and SYGVKD. V lost 4 bases, J lost 4 bases, and 25 bases lay in between.